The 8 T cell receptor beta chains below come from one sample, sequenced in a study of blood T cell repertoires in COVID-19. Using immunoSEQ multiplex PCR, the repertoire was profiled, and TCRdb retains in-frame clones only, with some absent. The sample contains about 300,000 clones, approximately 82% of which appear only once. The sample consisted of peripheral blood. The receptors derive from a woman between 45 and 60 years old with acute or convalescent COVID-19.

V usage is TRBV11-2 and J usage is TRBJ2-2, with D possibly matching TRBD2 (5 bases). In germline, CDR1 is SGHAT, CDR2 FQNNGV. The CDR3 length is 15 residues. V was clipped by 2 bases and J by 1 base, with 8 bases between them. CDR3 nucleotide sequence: TGTGCCAGCAGCTTAAAAGGGAGGAACACCGGGGAGCTGTTTTTT. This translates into CASSLKGRNTGELFF.

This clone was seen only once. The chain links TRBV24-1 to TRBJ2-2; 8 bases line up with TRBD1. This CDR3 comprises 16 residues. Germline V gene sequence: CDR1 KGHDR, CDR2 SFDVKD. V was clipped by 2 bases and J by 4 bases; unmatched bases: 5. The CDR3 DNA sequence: TGTGCCACCAGTGATTCGAGACAGGGGTCCACCGGGGAGCTGTTTTTT. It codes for CATSDSRQGSTGELFF.

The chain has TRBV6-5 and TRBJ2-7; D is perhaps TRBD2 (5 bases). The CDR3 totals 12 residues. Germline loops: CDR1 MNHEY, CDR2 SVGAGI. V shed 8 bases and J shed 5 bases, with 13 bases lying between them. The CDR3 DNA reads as TGTGCCAGCCGGGGAAATGAGGACGAGCAGTACGTC. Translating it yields CASRGNEDEQYV.

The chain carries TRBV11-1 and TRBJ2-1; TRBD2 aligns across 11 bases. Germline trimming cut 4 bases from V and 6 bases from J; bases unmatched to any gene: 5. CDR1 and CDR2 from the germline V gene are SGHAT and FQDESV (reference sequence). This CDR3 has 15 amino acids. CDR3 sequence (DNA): TGTGCCAGCAGCTCGGGACTAGCGGTTGGCAATGAGCAGTTCTTC. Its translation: CASSSGLAVGNEQFF.

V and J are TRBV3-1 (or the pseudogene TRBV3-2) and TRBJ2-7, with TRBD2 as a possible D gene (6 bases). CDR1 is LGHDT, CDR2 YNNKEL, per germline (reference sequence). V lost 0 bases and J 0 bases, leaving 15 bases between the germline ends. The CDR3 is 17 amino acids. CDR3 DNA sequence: TGTGCCAGCAGCCAAGATCTTGAAAGCGGGTCCTCCTACGAGCAGTACTTC. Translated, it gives CASSQDLESGSSYEQYF.

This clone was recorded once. The CDR3 sequence is CASSIRGSEKLFF. The CDR3 region has the DNA TGTGCCAGTAGTATTAGGGGGAGTGAAAAACTGTTTTTT. The chain recombines TRBV19 with TRBJ1-4; possible D gene TRBD1, 6 bases. Germline values: CDR1 LNHDA, CDR2 SQIVND (reference sequence). This CDR3 is built from 13 residues. Trimming took 3 bases from V and 7 from J, leaving 9 bases between them. Filled out from reference TRBV19 and TRBJ1-4, the complete variable domain reads DGGITQSPKYLFRKEGQNVTLSCEQNLNHDAMYWYRQDPGQGLRLIYYSQIVNDFQKGDIAEGYSVSREKKESFPLTVTSAQKNPTAFYLCASSIRGSEKLFFGSGTQLSVL.

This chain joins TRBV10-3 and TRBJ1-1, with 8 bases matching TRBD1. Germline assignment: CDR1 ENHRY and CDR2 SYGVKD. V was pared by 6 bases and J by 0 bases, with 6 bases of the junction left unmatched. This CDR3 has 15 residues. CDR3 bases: TGTGCCATCAGGGGGACAGGATCCATGAACACTGAAGCTTTCTTT. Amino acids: CAIRGTGSMNTEAFF.

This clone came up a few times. The CDR3 DNA reads TGTGCCAGCAGTCCCGCGACTAGTAGGAACGAGCAGTACTTC. Translation gives CASSPATSRNEQYF. V gene TRBV27 combines with J gene TRBJ2-7, with a weak D call TRBD2 (6 bases). CDR1 is MNHEY and CDR2 is SMNVEV in the germline V gene (reference sequence). V was cut by 5 bases and J by 5 bases, with 16 bases left in between. The CDR3 spans 14 residues.